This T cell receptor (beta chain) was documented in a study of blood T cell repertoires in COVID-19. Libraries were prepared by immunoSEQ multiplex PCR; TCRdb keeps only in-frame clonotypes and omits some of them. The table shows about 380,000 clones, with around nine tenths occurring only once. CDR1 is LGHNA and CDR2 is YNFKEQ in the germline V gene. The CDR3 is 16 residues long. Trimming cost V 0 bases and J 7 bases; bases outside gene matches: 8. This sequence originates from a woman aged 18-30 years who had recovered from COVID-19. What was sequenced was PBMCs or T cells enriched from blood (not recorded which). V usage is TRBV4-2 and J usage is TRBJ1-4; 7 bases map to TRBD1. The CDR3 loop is CASSQDAKGASEKLFF. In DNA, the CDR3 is TGTGCCAGCAGCCAAGATGCGAAGGGGGCAAGTGAAAAACTGTTTTTT.